The clone carrying this T cell receptor (beta chain) was detected many times. The data were taken from a study of low-dose radiotherapy and immunotherapy resistance in tumors. Background on the study: A dose of 0.5 Gy per fraction was delivered to Cohort 1 every 2 weeks, for a total of 6.5 Gy. The 200 mg/m2 dose of intravenous cyclophosphamide was given every two weeks, one day before radiation and immunotherapy. Each patient was administered nivolumab intravenously at 240 mg, which was a flat dose, every two weeks, along with intravenous ipilimumab at 1 mg/kg every six weeks.

V shed 5 bases and J 7 bases; nucleotides not matched to a gene: 12. Per germline, CDR1 SGHNT and CDR2 YYREEE (reference sequence). The CDR3 runs to 16 residues. Primers used for first-strand cDNA, a TRAV- and TRBV-specific set, covered both alpha and beta chains. PCR amplification of the TCRs was performed with Phusion for 20 to 25 PCR cycles, and it relied on a constant-region primer together with a V-primer adapter. The authors amplified isolated mRNA by in vitro transcription. TCRdb reanalysed the reads using MiXCR and keeps one entry per CDR3 protein. There are 80,000 to 95,000 distinct CDR3 sequences in the sample; 8% to 10% occur only once, and roughly 1% lies in the top ten. The time point was: before trial treatment.

The source is a male donor with prostate cancer. Material: PBMCs, obtained before treatment. The chain couples TRBV5-4 to TRBJ2-1; TRBD1 aligns across 10 bases. The CDR3 loop is CASSGARDRGKNEQFF. CDR3 in DNA: TGTGCCAGCAGTGGGGCCCGGGACAGGGGTAAGAATGAGCAGTTCTTC.